One sample yielded the 32 T cell receptor beta chains listed below, sequenced in a study of cytomegalovirus exposure and HLA in healthy donors. Primers: 60 Vbeta forward and 13 Jbeta reverse. Assay used: immunoSEQ multiplex PCR; TCRdb lists only in-frame clones, some missing. There are more than 110,000 clones in the sample; about 79% occur only once, and less than 3% lies in the top ten. The specimen was PBMCs. These receptors were obtained from a male donor in good health and CMV-seronegative.

The V gene is TRBV5-1, the J gene TRBJ1-1; perhaps TRBD1 as D (5 bases). Trimming took off 4 bases at V and 4 bases at J, with 20 bases between the two ends. There are 16 residues in the CDR3. Germline V gives CDR1 SGHRS, CDR2 YFSETQ. The CDR3 coding sequence is TGCGCCAGCAGCGCTACCCCGACAGTGTCGGTCACTGAAGCTTTCTTT. Amino acids: CASSATPTVSVTEAFF. Supplemented by reference TRBV5-1 and TRBJ1-1, the full variable domain reads KAGVTQTPRYLIKTRGQQVTLSCSPISGHRSVSWYQQTPGQGLQFLFEYFSETQRNKGNFPGRFSGRQFSNSRSEMNVSTLELGDSALYLCASSATPTVSVTEAFFGQGTRLTVV.

This chain connects TRBV6-1 to TRBJ1-1; 8 nucleotides align to TRBD1. V trimming: 5 bases; J trimming: 2 bases; junction bases outside the gene matches: 1. The CDR3 spans 13 residues. Germline values: CDR1 MNHNS, CDR2 SASEGT. CDR3 nucleotides: TGTGCCAGCAGTTCAGGGGGCAACACTGAAGCTTTCTTT. Encoded protein: CASSSGGNTEAFF.

The chain couples TRBV30 to TRBJ1-2; the D is unclear. Germline loops: CDR1 GTSNPN, CDR2 SVGIG (reference sequence). This CDR3 is 13 amino acids long. V lost 1 base and J 7 bases, leaving 13 bases between the germline ends. The CDR3 coding sequence is TGTGCCTGGAGTGCCCATCCGGTTAGTGGCTACACCTTC. This gives the protein CAWSAHPVSGYTF.

This clone was detected only a few times. V and J are TRBV19 and TRBJ2-1; TRBD2 aligns across 9 bases. In germline, CDR1 is LNHDA, CDR2 SQIVND (reference sequence). J was trimmed by 3 bases and V by 3 bases; bases with no gene match: 6. CDR3 length: 16 amino acids. CDR3: CASSISASGIYNEQFF. DNA of the CDR3: TGTGCCAGTAGTATTAGTGCTAGCGGGATCTACAATGAGCAGTTCTTC. Drawing the rest from reference TRBV19 and TRBJ2-1, the complete variable domain is DGGITQSPKYLFRKEGQNVTLSCEQNLNHDAMYWYRQDPGQGLRLIYYSQIVNDFQKGDIAEGYSVSREKKESFPLTVTSAQKNPTAFYLCASSISASGIYNEQFFGPGTRLTVL.

V usage is TRBV9 and J usage is TRBJ2-7; D might be TRBD1 (6 bases). The CDR3 loop spans 15 amino acids. V dropped 5 bases and J dropped 0 bases, with 15 bases sitting between them. The V gene's germline CDR1 is SGDLS and CDR2 YYNGEE. The CDR3 DNA reads TGTGCCAGCAGTGATAAGGACAGTTTCTCCTACGAGCAGTACTTC. Amino acids: CASSDKDSFSYEQYF.

This sequence joins TRBV5-1 and TRBJ1-1, with D possibly being TRBD1 (5 bases). With 4 bases removed from V and 1 base from J, the gap between germline ends came to 11 bases. This CDR3 contains 14 residues. CDR1 and CDR2 (germline): SGHRS, YFSETQ. Here the CDR3 reads CASSQGLTNTEAFF. The CDR3 region has the DNA TGCGCCAGCAGCCAGGGACTGACGAACACTGAAGCTTTCTTT.

The rearrangement joins TRBV27 to TRBJ2-7, with D uncertain. Trimming took 3 bases from V and 2 from J, leaving 17 bases between them. Germline V lookup: CDR1 MNHEY, CDR2 SMNVEV (reference sequence). This CDR3 contains 16 residues. CDR3 in DNA: TGTGCCAGCAGTTTGTCCTCAGGAATTCTTACCTACGAGCAGTACTTC. This gives the protein CASSLSSGILTYEQYF.

The V call is TRBV15, the J call TRBJ2-2; no clear D gene. Trimming removed 0 bases at V and 2 bases at J, with 10 bases between. CDR3 length: 16 residues. The germline CDR1 and CDR2 sequences are LNHNV and YYDKDF (reference sequence). CDR3 sequence: CATSRDRQANTGELFF. CDR3 nucleotide sequence: TGTGCCACCAGCAGAGACCGCCAGGCTAACACCGGGGAGCTGTTTTTT.

V and J are TRBV7-3 and TRBJ2-1, with 7 bases identical to TRBD2. V lost 5 bases, J lost 7 bases, and 8 bases stayed unmatched. This CDR3 comprises 14 residues. The germline gives CDR1 SGHTA, CDR2 FQGTGA. Here the CDR3 DNA reads TGTGCCAGCAGCCCCCGGACTAGTCAAAATGAGCAGTTCTTC. This gives the protein CASSPRTSQNEQFF.

The V and J genes are TRBV18 and TRBJ1-2; a weak D match, TRBD1 (6 bases). V shed 6 bases and J shed 8 bases, with 25 bases lying between them. CDR1 KGHSH and CDR2 LQKENI come from the germline V gene. This CDR3 contains 16 residues. This CDR3 reads CASSPFPGSGEGGYTF. The CDR3 DNA reads TGTGCCAGCTCCCCATTCCCAGGCTCAGGGGAAGGGGGCTACACCTTC.

The chain recombines TRBV13 with TRBJ2-7, with 11 positions matching TRBD2. Germline V gene lookup returns CDR1 PRHDT and CDR2 FYEKMQ (reference sequence). This CDR3 comprises 17 residues. Trimming took 4 bases from V and 3 from J; bases not matched to a gene: 11. The CDR3 DNA is TGTGCCAGCAGCTCCAACCTCCCCGGACTAGCGGGCTACGAGCAGTACTTC. This translates into CASSSNLPGLAGYEQYF.

CDR3 sequence reads: CASSRAGAEAFF. The CDR3 DNA follows: TGTGCCAGCAGTCGGGCAGGGGCTGAAGCTTTCTTT. The V call is TRBV6-5, the J call TRBJ1-1; TRBD1 is a possible D gene (6 bases). Germline-derived CDR1 and CDR2 are MNHEY and SVGAGI. The germline V and J ends were trimmed by 5 bases and 6 bases, with 10 bases remaining between them. CDR3 length: 12 amino acids.

The chain recombines TRBV10-3 with TRBJ2-7; 16 nucleotides match TRBD2. After removal of 6 bases from V and 3 bases from J, the junction contained 11 bases not matched to a gene. The germline V gene has CDR1 ENHRY and CDR2 SYGVKD. The CDR3 extends over 18 amino acids. The CDR3 is CAISHGTSGGAKIYEQYF. CDR3 coding DNA: TGTGCCATCAGCCATGGGACTAGCGGGGGGGCCAAAATCTACGAGCAGTACTTC.

This clone has a handful of counts. The rearrangement joins TRBV7-2 to TRBJ2-3; 14 positions agree with TRBD2. With V trimmed by 5 bases and J by 0 bases, 7 bases remained unmatched. The CDR3 runs to 18 residues. Germline CDR1 is SGHTA and CDR2 is FQGNSA. CDR3 protein: CASSRTSGGFGSTDTQYF. The CDR3 bases are TGTGCCAGCAGCCGGACTAGCGGGGGGTTCGGTAGCACAGATACGCAGTATTTT. Combining the CDR3 with reference TRBV7-2 and TRBJ2-3 gives the whole variable domain GAGVSQSPSNKVTEKGKDVELRCDPISGHTALYWYRQSLGQGLEFLIYFQGNSAPDKSGLPSDRFSAERTGGSVSTLTIQRTQQEDSAVYLCASSRTSGGFGSTDTQYFGPGTRLTVL.

The V and J genes are TRBV12-5 and TRBJ2-5; 7 bases map to TRBD2. CDR3 size: 15 residues. V lost 3 bases and J lost 2; bases outside the gene matches: 6. CDR1 is LGHNT and CDR2 is FRNRAP in the germline V gene. The CDR3 bases are TGTGCTAGTGGTTTATTCGGGGGGAAACAAGAGACCCAGTACTTC. The encoded protein is CASGLFGGKQETQYF.

This clone has a handful of counts. The chain is built from TRBV7-9 and TRBJ2-7; weak D call: TRBD2 (6 bases). The germline V gene has CDR1 SEHNR and CDR2 FQNEAQ (reference sequence). The CDR3 runs to 16 residues. Trimming removed 5 bases from V and 5 bases from J, with 22 bases in between. The CDR3 reads CASSPGTYGPQNEQYF. The CDR3 DNA reads TGTGCCAGCAGCCCGGGGACTTATGGCCCACAGAACGAGCAGTACTTC. Based on the CDR3 plus reference TRBV7-9 and TRBJ2-7, the full variable domain is DTGVSQNPRHKITKRGQNVTFRCDPISEHNRLYWYRQTLGQGPEFLTYFQNEAQLEKSRLLSDRFSAERPKGSFSTLEIQRTEQGDSAMYLCASSPGTYGPQNEQYFGPGTRLTVT.

The chain links TRBV7-6 to TRBJ1-5, with D possibly TRBD1 on 5 matching bases. From germline, CDR1 is SGHVS and CDR2 FNYEAQ. V was trimmed by 3 bases and J by 2 bases, leaving 11 bases between them. The CDR3 totals 15 residues. CDR3 region: CASSLEGSRNQPQHF. In DNA, the CDR3 is TGTGCCAGCAGCTTGGAGGGGTCGCGCAATCAGCCCCAGCATTTT.

V is TRBV9 and J is TRBJ2-1; D not resolved. The CDR3 totals 15 residues. The V gene lost 0 bases and the J gene lost 3 bases, with 10 bases spanning the gap. Germline CDR1 SGDLS, CDR2 YYNGEE. Written as DNA, the CDR3 is TGTGCCAGCAGCGTAGGGCAGGCACTCTACAATGAGCAGTTCTTC. Translated, it gives CASSVGQALYNEQFF.

The chain joins TRBV9 to TRBJ2-1, with 11 bases fitting TRBD2. The CDR3 sequence is 16 residues long. Germline V gene data show CDR1 as SGDLS and CDR2 as YYNGEE. Trimming removed 2 bases from V and 4 bases from J; junction bases left unmatched: 5. The CDR3 nucleotides are TGTGCCAGCAGCGTGGGTAGCGGGAGGGAATACAATGAGCAGTTCTTC. Translation gives CASSVGSGREYNEQFF.

The chain combines TRBV9 with TRBJ2-2, with a weak D call TRBD2 (6 bases). V was trimmed by 0 bases and J by 2 bases, leaving 8 bases between them. The CDR3 totals 15 residues. Germline CDR1 is SGDLS and CDR2 is YYNGEE. CDR3 protein: CASSVAGLNTGELFF. In DNA form, the CDR3 reads TGTGCCAGCAGCGTAGCGGGACTTAACACCGGGGAGCTGTTTTTT.

The rearrangement uses TRBV30 and TRBJ1-5, with D perhaps TRBD1 (6 bases). Germline V gene lookup returns CDR1 GTSNPN and CDR2 SVGIG (reference sequence). The length of the CDR3 is 14 residues. Trimming shortened V by 0 bases and J by 4 bases, and 10 bases separated the two germline ends. The CDR3: CAWSVQGWNQPQHF. The CDR3 DNA sequence: TGTGCCTGGAGTGTACAGGGTTGGAATCAGCCCCAGCATTTT.

The chain couples TRBV27 to TRBJ2-1, with 13 bases aligning to TRBD2. The CDR3 totals 13 residues. The germline V gene has CDR1 MNHEY and CDR2 SMNVEV (reference sequence). The J segment lost 9 bases and the V segment lost 8 bases, leaving 4 bases of the junction unmatched. The CDR3: CASQTSGRGEQFF. CDR3 in DNA: TGTGCCAGCCAAACTAGCGGGAGGGGTGAGCAGTTCTTC.

This chain links TRBV27 with TRBJ1-5, with 7 nucleotides matching TRBD1. The ends lost 5 bases at V and 11 bases at J; junction bases unmatched: 12. Germline loops: CDR1 MNHEY, CDR2 SMNVEV (reference sequence). The CDR3 spans 14 residues. CDR3 DNA sequence: TGTGCCAGCAGTCTAGGACAGGATCGTACGGCCCAGCATTTT. It specifies CASSLGQDRTAQHF.

The chain couples TRBV6-5 to TRBJ1-2, with 8 bases matching TRBD1. CDR1 is MNHEY, CDR2 SVGAGI, per germline. Trimming took 0 bases from V and 6 from J; bases not matched to a gene: 6. There are 15 residues in the CDR3. The CDR3 is CASSYSNYRGDGYTF. In DNA form, the CDR3 reads TGTGCCAGCAGTTACTCGAATTACAGGGGGGATGGCTACACCTTC.

The CDR3 nucleotides read TGTGCCAGCAGCCAAAGGACTAGCGGGAGTGGTACGCAGTATTTT. The encoded protein is CASSQRTSGSGTQYF. This chain uses TRBV14 with TRBJ2-3; 13 bases match TRBD2. Germline V gives CDR1 SGHDN, CDR2 FVKESK. This CDR3 contains 15 residues. With 2 bases clipped from V and 8 bases from J, the junction kept 4 bases outside the gene matches.

The table lists this clone with a few counts. The rearrangement joins TRBV4-3 to TRBJ1-2, with unresolved D. V lost 0 bases, J lost 7 bases, and 15 bases lay in between. This CDR3 contains 15 residues. In germline, CDR1 is LGHNA, CDR2 YSLEER. The CDR3, as DNA: TGCGCCAGCAGCCAAGATACGGGGTTCTCTCGTGGCTACACCTTC. The encoded protein is CASSQDTGFSRGYTF.

The chain employs TRBV19 and TRBJ2-5; no reliable D call. The closer fit of TRBJ2-7 to the DNA end suggests the J call may be wrong. In germline, CDR1 is LNHDA, CDR2 SQIVND (reference sequence). The CDR3 is 13 amino acids. CDR3 in amino acids: CASSIVADYEQYF. The DNA for the CDR3 is TGTGCCAGTAGTATAGTGGCTGACTACGAGCAGTACTTC.

The chain links TRBV29-1 to TRBJ2-5; 7 nucleotides match TRBD1. Germline assignment: CDR1 SQVTM and CDR2 ANQGSEA. This CDR3 spans 12 amino acids. Losses at the gene ends were 5 bases for V and 9 bases for J; bases not matched to a gene: 9. DNA of the CDR3: TGCAGCGTTCCGACAGGGTCTGAGGCCCAGTACTTC. Translating it yields CSVPTGSEAQYF.

The J gene is TRBJ2-3, the V gene TRBV7-9, with 9 bases fitting TRBD2. Germline-derived CDR1 and CDR2 are SEHNR and FQNEAQ (reference sequence). The CDR3 loop spans 14 amino acids. The V and J ends lost 4 bases and 4 bases, in that order; junction bases with no gene match: 3. In DNA form, the CDR3 reads TGTGCCAGCAGCTGGACTAGCGATTCAGATACGCAGTATTTT. Translating it yields CASSWTSDSDTQYF.

CDR3 region: CASSPVGGQPQHF. CDR3 coding DNA: TGTGCCAGCTCGCCAGTAGGGGGTCAGCCCCAGCATTTT. J is TRBJ1-5 and V is TRBV18; the D gene is possibly TRBD1 (6 bases). Germline-derived CDR1 and CDR2 are KGHSH and LQKENI. Trimming removed 6 bases at V and 6 bases at J, with 12 bases between. The CDR3 spans 13 residues.

J is TRBJ2-3 and V is TRBV5-1, with D possibly matching TRBD2 (5 bases). This CDR3 spans 15 amino acids. Trimming stripped 3 bases from V and 1 base from J, with 12 bases between. In germline, CDR1 is SGHRS, CDR2 YFSETQ. In nucleotides, the CDR3 is TGCGCCAGCAGCTCTCCCGGACTGGGCACAGATACGCAGTATTTT. Translated, it gives CASSSPGLGTDTQYF.

The rearrangement uses TRBV19 and TRBJ1-1, with a weak D call TRBD1 (6 bases). CDR1 and CDR2 from the germline V gene are LNHDA and SQIVND (reference sequence). V lost 7 bases and J 2 bases, leaving 20 bases between the germline ends. The CDR3 spans 16 residues. CDR3 amino acids: CASNQIGGSLNTEAFF. Written as DNA, the CDR3 is TGTGCCAGTAACCAGATAGGGGGATCCCTCAACACTGAAGCTTTCTTT.